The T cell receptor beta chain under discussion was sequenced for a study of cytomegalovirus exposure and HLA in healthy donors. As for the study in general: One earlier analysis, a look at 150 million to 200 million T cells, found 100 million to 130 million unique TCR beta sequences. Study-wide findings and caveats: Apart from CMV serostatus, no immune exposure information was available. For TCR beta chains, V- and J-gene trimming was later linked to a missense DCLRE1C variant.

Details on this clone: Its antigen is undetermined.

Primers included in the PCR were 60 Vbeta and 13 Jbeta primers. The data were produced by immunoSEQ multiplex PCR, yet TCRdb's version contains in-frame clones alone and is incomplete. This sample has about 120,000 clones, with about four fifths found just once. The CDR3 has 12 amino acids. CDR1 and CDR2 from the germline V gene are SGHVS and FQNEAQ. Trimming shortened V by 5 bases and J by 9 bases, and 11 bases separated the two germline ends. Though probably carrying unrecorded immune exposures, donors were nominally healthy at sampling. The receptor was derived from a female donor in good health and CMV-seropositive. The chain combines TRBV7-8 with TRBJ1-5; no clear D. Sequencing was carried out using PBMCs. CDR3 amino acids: CASSREGGPQHF. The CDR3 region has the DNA TGTGCCAGCAGCCGAGAGGGAGGGCCCCAGCATTTT.